Listed below are T cell receptor beta chains from one sample, sequenced in a study of blood T cell repertoires in COVID-19. TCRdb's table, derived via immunoSEQ multiplex PCR, lists solely in-frame clones and lacks some. This table holds around 50,000 clones, 65% to 80% found once. Sequenced sample: peripheral blood. The receptors stem from a human donor with active or convalescent COVID-19. The donor label of this sample is uncertain. CDR3s include the opening cysteine and the closing phenylalanine or tryptophan. The D gene is left open where the match is weak. Size tells how often a clone was seen (once, few, many) or the class of an expanded clone, and some rows leave it out.

TRBV7-2	.	.	TRBJ2-1	TGTGCCAGCAGCTTAGCGGGAGGCTACAATGAGCAGTTCTTC	CASSLAGGYNEQFF
TRBV3-1/TRBV3-2	.	.	TRBJ2-7	TGTGCCAGCAATCCGGGACACCAATACGAGCAGTACTTC	CASNPGHQYEQYF
TRBV14	.	.	TRBJ2-1	TGTGCCAGCAGCCAAGAACTCCAGCAGGGTAACGATGAGCAGTTCTTC	CASSQELQQGNDEQFF
TRBV10-3	TRBD1	.	TRBJ2-5	TGTGCCATCAGTCCGGGACAGGGGGAGACCCAGTACTTC	CAISPGQGETQYF
TRBV28	.	once	TRBJ1-3	TGTGCCAGCATGGGCCTTGGAAACACCATATATTTT	CASMGLGNTIYF
TRBV29-1	TRBD1	.	TRBJ1-2	TGCAGCGTTGAAGCCGGGACAGGGGGCTATAACTATGGCTACACCTTC	CSVEAGTGGYNYGYTF
TRBV5-6	TRBD2	few	TRBJ2-7	TGTGCCAGCAGCTTGTGGGGGGGAGACTACGAGCAGTACTTC	CASSLWGGDYEQYF
TRBV11-2	TRBD1	.	TRBJ2-7	TGTGCCAGCAGCCCAGCCGGGACAGTCTTCTCCTACGAGCAGTACTTC	CASSPAGTVFSYEQYF
TRBV24-1	TRBD1	.	TRBJ2-5	TGTGCCACCAGTGAGACAGGGGGGGAAGAGACCCAGTACTTC	CATSETGGEETQYF
TRBV18	TRBD1	.	TRBJ1-6	TGTGCCAGCTCATCAGGACAGGCCCCCTCGTCGCCCCTCCACTTT	CASSSGQAPSSPLHF
TRBV5-4	.	once	TRBJ2-3	TGTGCCAGCAGCTTGGACGGGAGTCCCCCAGATACGCAGTATTTT	CASSLDGSPPDTQYF
TRBV10-3	.	.	TRBJ1-1	TGTGCCATCAGTGGAGGACAGACTATGAACACTGAAGCTTTCTTT	CAISGGQTMNTEAFF
TRBV7-2	.	.	TRBJ2-1	TGTGCCAGCAGCTTAGGGCAGGGGAGCAATGAGCAGTTCTTC	CASSLGQGSNEQFF
TRBV30	.	medium-sized	TRBJ1-3	TGTGCCGGACTCGCAAGCTCTGGAAACACCATATATTTT	CAGLASSGNTIYF
TRBV19	.	.	TRBJ2-7	TGTGCCAGTTCCCCCGTGGCGGGGTCTAACTACGAGCAGTACTTC	CASSPVAGSNYEQYF
TRBV11-3	.	once	TRBJ2-5	TGTGCCAGCAGCTCTACTGACATATCGGAGACCCAGTACTTC	CASSSTDISETQYF
TRBV28	TRBD2	.	TRBJ2-1	TGTGCCAGCAGTTTAGGGACTAGCGGGAGATTACAGCAGTTCTTC	CASSLGTSGRLQQFF
TRBV14	.	.	TRBJ1-6	TGTGCCAGCAGCCCCGGACAGAATTCGTTTTCACCCCTCCACTTT	CASSPGQNSFSPLHF
TRBV20-1	.	.	TRBJ1-1	TGCAGTGCTAGCGTACAGGCGCAAGCTTTCTTT	CSASVQAQAFF
TRBV5-8	.	.	TRBJ1-5	TGTGCCAGCAGCTTGGGGGGAGGGGAAAGACAGCCCCAGCATTTT	CASSLGGGERQPQHF
TRBV5-4	.	.	TRBJ2-7	TGTGCCAGCAGTCCGGCGGGCGGGACGAGAGCCTACGAGCAGTACTTC	CASSPAGGTRAYEQYF
TRBV3-1/TRBV3-2	.	few	TRBJ2-2	TGTGCCAGCAGCCAACAGGGTTCGGCCGGGGAGCTGTTTTTT	CASSQQGSAGELFF
TRBV19	.	few	TRBJ1-5	TGTGCCAGTAGACCTCAGGAGGGTAGTGGCAATCAGCCCCAGCATTTT	CASRPQEGSGNQPQHF
TRBV11-3	.	.	TRBJ2-1	TGTGCCAGCAGCTTAGTCGGGAGCTCCTACAATGAGCAGTTCTTC	CASSLVGSSYNEQFF
TRBV27	.	.	TRBJ1-2	TGTGCCAGCAGTTTGGGCTTAGGGGGTGGCTATGGCTACACCTTC	CASSLGLGGGYGYTF
TRBV6-6	.	few	TRBJ2-7	TGTGCCAGCAGGAGACAGGGAGGTGACTACGAGCAGTACTTC	CASRRQGGDYEQYF
TRBV7-6	.	.	TRBJ1-5	TGTGCCAGCAGCTCAGACCCGAGGGGAGGGAGTCAGCCCCAGCATTTT	CASSSDPRGGSQPQHF
TRBV4-1	TRBD1	.	TRBJ1-1	TGCGCCAGCAGCCAAGCCCCGACAGGGGCGAAGGATGAAGCTTTCTTT	CASSQAPTGAKDEAFF
TRBV30	.	once	TRBJ1-5	TGTGCCTGGAGTGTATCATCAGGGCGGAATCAGCCCCAGCATTTT	CAWSVSSGRNQPQHF
TRBV5-1	.	.	TRBJ1-5	TGCGCCAGCAGCCCCGGGGGCAATCAGCCCCAGCATTTT	CASSPGGNQPQHF
TRBV24-1	TRBD1	.	TRBJ1-1	TGTGCCACCAGCCCTGGGGGGACAGCAAACACTGAAGCTTTCTTT	CATSPGGTANTEAFF
TRBV6-5	.	.	TRBJ2-7	TGTGCCAGCAGTCCCCCCCGGGCGGGAGAGCAGTACTTC	CASSPPRAGEQYF
TRBV19	.	.	TRBJ1-5	TGTGCCAGTAGTGTCCCTCAGGGAAGGGGCAATCAGCCCCAGCATTTT	CASSVPQGRGNQPQHF
TRBV7-6	TRBD1	few	TRBJ1-3	TGTGCCAGCATCCAACAGGGGGACACTGGAAACACCATATATTTT	CASIQQGDTGNTIYF
TRBV10-2	.	.	TRBJ2-3	TGCGCCAGCAGTGAACAGGGAACCACAGATACGCAGTATTTT	CASSEQGTTDTQYF
TRBV9	.	.	TRBJ1-1	TGTGCCAGCAGCCCAGGATTGAACACTGAAGCTTTCTTT	CASSPGLNTEAFF
TRBV19	TRBD2	.	TRBJ2-7	TGTGCCAGTACCGCGGGGGGCCCCTACGAGCAGTACTTC	CASTAGGPYEQYF
TRBV5-6	TRBD1	.	TRBJ2-1	TGTGCCAGCAGCCGAACGACAGGGGTTAGCTACAATGAGCAGTTCTTC	CASSRTTGVSYNEQFF
TRBV11-2	.	.	TRBJ1-5	TGTGCCAGCAGCTTAGCGGGTGGCAATCAGCCCCAGCATTTT	CASSLAGGNQPQHF
TRBV16	.	.	TRBJ2-7	TGTGCCAGCAGCCAATCCGGGGAGCAGTACTTC	CASSQSGEQYF
TRBV4-1	TRBD2	.	TRBJ2-2	TGCGCCAGCAGCCACGCCAGACTAGCGGGAGGCGGGGAGCTGTTTTTT	CASSHARLAGGGELFF
TRBV11-2	.	once	TRBJ2-4	TGTGCCAGCAGCTTAGATCGGCGGGCCCAAAACATTCAGTACTTC	CASSLDRRAQNIQYF
TRBV7-9	.	.	TRBJ1-2	TGTGCCAGCAGCTTAGATGCGGGCTACACCTTC	CASSLDAGYTF
TRBV6-6	TRBD1	.	TRBJ2-1	TGTGCCAGCAGTCCGGGACAGGGCTCCTACAATGAGCAGTTCTTC	CASSPGQGSYNEQFF
TRBV28	.	.	TRBJ2-2	TGTGCCAGCAGTTCCAGGGGTGTAACCGGGGAGCTGTTTTTT	CASSSRGVTGELFF
TRBV30	.	few	TRBJ2-5	TGTGCCTGGAGTGTGTCTATTTTAGAGACCCAGTACTTC	CAWSVSILETQYF
TRBV7-8	.	.	TRBJ2-7	TGTGCCAGCAGCTTACTCTCCTCATCAGGTACCCCTCGGGAGCAGTACTTC	CASSLLSSSGTPREQYF
TRBV7-9	.	.	TRBJ1-1	TGTGCCAGCAGCTTAGCTAGGAGTGAAGCTTTCTTT	CASSLARSEAFF
TRBV24-1	TRBD2	.	TRBJ2-2	TGTGCCACCAGTGAACCGGGACTAGCGGGAGGAGGGGACACCGGGGAGCTGTTTTTT	CATSEPGLAGGGDTGELFF
TRBV7-9	TRBD1	.	TRBJ1-5	TGTGCCAGCAGGGGACAGGCAGGTCAGCCCCAGCATTTT	CASRGQAGQPQHF